This TCR beta chain originates from a study of response to subunit inactivated influenza vaccine. Study-wide findings and caveats: With each seasonal influenza vaccination, the authors suggested, few new T cells are recruited.

The germline gives CDR1 SGDLS, CDR2 YYNGEE. This CDR3 region has 13 residues. V shed 4 bases and J shed 4 bases, with 11 bases lying between them. This clonotype has just a few counts. The antigen is unknown. TCRdb analysed the RT-PCR reads with MiXCR anew, one entry per CDR3 protein. The sample consists of about 520,000 distinct CDR3 sequences, under 8.5% of them appearing once. This chain uses TRBV9 with TRBJ1-2; tentatively, D is TRBD1 (6 bases). Sequencing was performed on PBMCs from blood, taken roughly 24 months after vaccination. The receptor comes from a man aged 50 to 69 who received an inactivated influenza vaccine. The CDR3 nucleotides read TGTGCCAGCAGCACCACAGGGCTCTATGGCTACACCTTC. It codes for CASSTTGLYGYTF.